Given below is one T cell receptor (beta chain) in context. Its antigen remains unidentified. Under the authors' procedure: Ranging from about 20,000 to 690,600, TCR counts per sample had a median value of around 94,000. TCRdb analysed the RACE reads with MiXCR anew, one entry per CDR3 protein. TCRdb, not the original authors, processed these V and J calls. Among about 180,000 distinct CDR3 sequences, nearly 30% were seen once, and the ten largest hold less than 3.5%. This sample stems from a study of human T cells and chemical hapten exposure. Study-wide context: Sensitization employed 2% DPC on 2 cm by 2 cm of upper inner arm skin.

The CDR3 is made up of 13 amino acids. The V gene lost 5 bases and the J gene lost 9 bases, with 14 bases spanning the gap. Germline loops: CDR1 SGHNT, CDR2 YENEEA. Study-wide findings and caveats: More PT1 expanded TCRs went with higher patch test scores.

As to time point: pre-sensitization, week 0. Stated treatment: therapeutic diphenylcyclopropenone sensitization with weekly scalp DPC. Unfractionated whole blood yielded total RNA. The sequenced sample was whole blood, obtained in connection with sensitization to the hapten diphenylcyclopropenone (DPC). This chain connects TRBV11-3 to TRBJ2-1; D gene uncertain. The TCR sequence derives from a woman in her 30s with alopecia areata. Some clones in this sample may be carry-over from other donors' samples. CDR3 in DNA: TGTGCCAGCAGCGCAGCCCGGCTGACTGAGCAGTTCTTC. It specifies CASSAARLTEQFF.